These T cell receptor beta chains were read from a single sample in a study of T cell repertoires in cytomegalovirus infection. TCRdb called the reads again in MiXCR, with one record for every CDR3 protein. The repertoire holds more than 350,000 distinct CDR3 sequences, 25% to 40% seen once, with roughly 13% in the top ten. What was sequenced was PBMCs. The receptors come from a human donor in good health (CMV status not recorded). Some clones in this sample may be carry-over from other donors' samples. CDR3s include the opening cysteine and the closing phenylalanine or tryptophan. The D gene is left open where the match is weak. Some rows mark clone size as missing; the rest say once, few, many or name a class of expanded clone.

d_gene,j_gene,v_gene,abundance,CDR3nt,CDR3aa
-,TRBJ1-1,TRBV30,-,TGTGCCTGGAGAGGTACACGGGGTTCTTTTGGGACTGAAGCTTTCTTT,CAWRGTRGSFGTEAFF
TRBD2,TRBJ2-1,TRBV2,-,TGTGCCAGCAGTGGTGGGGGACTAGCGGGAAGTAATGAGCAGTTCTTC,CASSGGGLAGSNEQFF
-,TRBJ2-3,TRBV6-1,many,TGTGCCAGCAGTGAAAGGGCGGGAACTCCTAGGTCAGATACGCAGTATTTT,CASSERAGTPRSDTQYF
-,TRBJ2-2,TRBV11-3,-,TGTGCCAGCAGCTATGGGATCAGCACCGGGGAGCTGTTTTTT,CASSYGISTGELFF
-,TRBJ2-6,TRBV6-8,-,TGTGCCAGCAGCCCCGACCGCTCTGGGTCCAACGTCCTGACTTTC,CASSPDRSGSNVLTF
TRBD1,TRBJ1-6,TRBV7-9,few,TGTGCCAGCAGCCCGGGACAGGCTAATTCACCCCTCCACTTT,CASSPGQANSPLHF
-,TRBJ1-5,TRBV7-8,many,TGTGCCAGCAGCTCGCGACTCAGGGCACCTAATAGCAATCAGCCCCAGCATTTT,CASSSRLRAPNSNQPQHF
-,TRBJ2-3,TRBV7-2,-,TGTGCCAGCAGCTTAGTTAACGCAGATACGCAGTATTTT,CASSLVNADTQYF
-,TRBJ1-1,TRBV4-1,few,TGCGCCAGCAGCCAAGTTCCAGGAATGAACACTGAAGCTTTCTTT,CASSQVPGMNTEAFF
TRBD1,TRBJ2-7,TRBV11-2,few,TGTGCCAGCAGCTTAGTACCGGGGCAGGGGGCAAGGCAGTACTTC,CASSLVPGQGARQYF